This is a list of T cell receptor beta chains from one sample in a study of CD8+ T cells in alopecia areata. Only in-frame clones appear in the TCRdb table, and some are missing; sequencing was by immunoSEQ multiplex PCR. This table holds 250,000 or so clones, roughly 69% found once. The material sequenced was CD4+ T cells sorted from blood, taken at week 0. Receptors originate from a human donor with alopecia areata. Each CDR3 is given with its conserved first and last residue. A D gene is named only where the DNA matches it firmly. Not all rows give a size; the values are once, few, many and, for expanded clones, a class.

few TRBJ1-5 TRBV7-2 NA TGTGCCAGCAGCGTCCGAGGGAATCAGCCCCAGCATTTT CASSVRGNQPQHF
NA TRBJ1-2 TRBV30 TRBD1 TGTGCCTGGAGTGTACTTACAGGGGGCAACTATGGCTACACCTTC CAWSVLTGGNYGYTF
few TRBJ1-5 TRBV6-6 NA TGTGCCAGCAGTTCGGGACTGCCTAATCAGCCCCAGCATTTT CASSSGLPNQPQHF
NA TRBJ1-1 TRBV7-9 NA TGTGCCAGCAGCTTATGGGACGGGAACACTGAAGCTTTCTTT CASSLWDGNTEAFF
NA TRBJ2-7 TRBV15 TRBD1 TGTGCCACCAGCAGAGGTGCCGGGACAGGTGCTAGAGAGCAGTACTTC CATSRGAGTGAREQYF
NA TRBJ1-4 TRBV5-1 NA TGCGCCAGCAGCGAGCAGGGAAGGGAAAAACTGTTTTTT CASSEQGREKLFF
NA TRBJ2-3 TRBV12-5 NA TGTGCTAGTGGTTTCACAGATACGCAGTATTTT CASGFTDTQYF
few TRBJ1-1 TRBV2 NA TGTGCCAGCAGCGACGACAGGCCTGAAGCTTTCTTT CASSDDRPEAFF
NA TRBJ2-1 TRBV4-3 NA TGCGCCAGCAGCCAAGATGTTAGCGGCCTCTACAATGAGCAGTTCTTC CASSQDVSGLYNEQFF
few TRBJ2-5 TRBV18 TRBD1 TGTGCCAGCTCACCCGGGACAGGGCCAGAGACCCAGTACTTC CASSPGTGPETQYF
NA TRBJ1-2 TRBV30 NA TGTGCCTGGAGTGAGACAGCCCAAATTAACTATGGCTACACCTTC CAWSETAQINYGYTF
NA TRBJ2-6 TRBV30 TRBD1 TGTGCCGGGGACAGCTCTGGGGCCAACGTCCTGACTTTC CAGDSSGANVLTF
few TRBJ1-1 TRBV6-5 NA TGTGCCAGCAGTTACTCTGGGGCTTGGAACACTGAAGCTTTCTTT CASSYSGAWNTEAFF
NA TRBJ2-1 TRBV5-1 TRBD2 TGCGCCAGCAGCCAGACTAGCGGACAGCCACGCAGCTACAATGAGCAGTTCTTC CASSQTSGQPRSYNEQFF
once TRBJ1-1 TRBV5-1 NA TGCGCCAGCAGCCCGGGACAGAACACTGAAGCTTTCTTT CASSPGQNTEAFF
NA TRBJ2-3 TRBV5-6 NA TGTGCCAGCAGCATCGAGGATACGCAGTATTTT CASSIEDTQYF
NA TRBJ2-3 TRBV9 NA TGTGCCAGCAAAGGTGGGACAGATACGCAGTATTTT CASKGGTDTQYF
NA TRBJ1-1 TRBV29-1 TRBD1 TGCAGCGTGATGCCCGGGACAGAGAACACTGAAGCTTTCTTT CSVMPGTENTEAFF
NA TRBJ2-5 TRBV5-1 NA TGCGCCAGCAGCTTGTTGGGGCTTCAAGAGACCCAGTACTTC CASSLLGLQETQYF